A selection of T cell receptor beta chains follows, all from one sample in a study. Via MiXCR, TCRdb re-called the 5' RACE reads, giving one row per CDR3 protein. The sample lists 40,000 to 55,000 distinct CDR3 sequences; roughly a fifth were seen once. Sequencing input: Tregs sorted from a lymph node. Receptors were obtained from a female donor with breast cancer. Both conserved end residues are part of each CDR3. The order of the fields is clone size, V gene, J gene, D gene, CDR3 protein, CDR3 DNA. D genes are given only for firm matches. Part of the rows lack a size; the others show once, few, many or a class for expanded clones.

>-|TRBV27|TRBJ1-4|-
CASGLGQGVEKLFF
TGTGCCAGCGGTTTGGGGCAGGGAGTTGAAAAACTGTTTTTT
>many|TRBV24-1|TRBJ2-3|-
CATSDLYQGTDTQYF
TGTGCCACCAGTGATTTGTATCAGGGAACAGATACGCAGTATTTT
>-|TRBV4-1|TRBJ2-7|-
CASSQGGRLIDEQYF
TGCGCCAGCAGCCAAGGAGGGAGGCTCATCGACGAGCAGTACTTC
>many|TRBV3-1|TRBJ1-1|-
CASSQGRGWVTEAFF
TGTGCCAGCAGCCAAGGGCGGGGTTGGGTCACTGAAGCTTTCTTT
>few|TRBV20-1|TRBJ2-4|-
CSAQARLLAQNIQYF
TGCAGTGCCCAAGCCCGGCTACTTGCGCAAAACATTCAGTACTTC
>many|TRBV7-8|TRBJ2-5|-
CASSPEFGTLETQYF
TGTGCCAGCAGCCCCGAGTTCGGGACTCTAGAGACCCAGTACTTC
>few|TRBV12-3/TRBV12-4|TRBJ2-5|-
CASSSGGTETQYF
TGTGCCAGCAGTTCCGGGGGCACGGAGACCCAGTACTTC
>many|TRBV6-1|TRBJ2-7|TRBD1
CASSVRQGSSYEQYF
TGTGCCAGCAGTGTCCGACAGGGGAGCTCCTACGAGCAGTACTTC
>-|TRBV18|TRBJ2-7|-
CASSPYPWSLIYEQHF
TGTGCCAGCTCACCATATCCTTGGTCACTGATCTACGAGCAGCACTTC
>few|TRBV6-5|TRBJ1-1|-
CASSYRAGNTEAFF
TGTGCCAGCAGTTACAGGGCGGGGAACACTGAAGCTTTCTTT
>once|TRBV27|TRBJ2-3|TRBD1
CASSLRGRLDTQYF
TGTGCCAGCAGTTTAAGGGGGCGGCTCGATACGCAGTATTTT
>-|TRBV7-6|TRBJ2-4|TRBD2
CASSLAGGAKNIQYF
TGTGCCAGCAGCCTAGCGGGAGGGGCCAAAAACATTCAGTACTTC
>-|TRBV25-1|TRBJ2-7|-
CASSDSGTSPYEQYF
TGTGCCAGCAGTGATAGTGGGACAAGTCCCTACGAGCAGTACTTC
>-|TRBV2|TRBJ1-6|TRBD1
CASSVDRGNSPLHF
TGTGCCAGCAGTGTGGACAGGGGAAATTCACCCCTCCACTTT
>medium-sized|TRBV27|TRBJ1-2|-
CASSLAGTVNYGYTF
TGTGCCAGCAGTCTAGCCGGGACGGTAAACTATGGCTACACCTTC
>many|TRBV20-1|TRBJ2-7|TRBD2
CSARDLSGSPHEQYF
TGCAGTGCTAGAGATCTTAGCGGGAGTCCCCACGAGCAGTACTTC
>few|TRBV7-2|TRBJ2-3|TRBD2
CASITGLAGDYTQYF
TGTGCCAGCATCACCGGACTAGCGGGAGACTACACGCAGTATTTT
>many|TRBV5-1|TRBJ2-1|TRBD1
CASSPSQGYEQFF
TGCGCCAGCAGTCCCTCACAGGGGTATGAGCAGTTCTTC
>few|TRBV18|TRBJ1-5|-
CASSPGRVNQPQHF
TGTGCCAGCTCACCAGGACGGGTCAATCAGCCCCAGCATTTT
>-|TRBV28|TRBJ2-5|-
CASSLTWEMETQYF
TGTGCCAGCAGTTTAACTTGGGAAATGGAGACCCAGTACTTC
>few|TRBV6-2/TRBV6-3|TRBJ2-4|-
CASSYEGLAQYF
TGTGCCAGCAGTTACGAGGGACTCGCCCAGTACTTC
>few|TRBV29-1|TRBJ1-2|-
CSVGMGRMYGYTF
TGCAGCGTTGGGATGGGCAGGATGTATGGCTACACCTTC
>-|TRBV4-3|TRBJ2-1|-
CASIHSSGDRSSYNEQFF
TGCGCCAGCATCCATTCTAGTGGCGATAGAAGCTCCTACAATGAGCAGTTCTTC
>many|TRBV7-9|TRBJ2-7|-
CASSPPVASYEQYF
TGTGCCAGCAGTCCGCCAGTCGCAAGCTACGAGCAGTACTTC
>many|TRBV5-1|TRBJ2-2|-
CASYRDINTGELFF
TGCGCCAGCTACCGGGACATAAACACCGGGGAGCTGTTTTTT
>few|TRBV5-6|TRBJ1-2|TRBD1
CASSVQTGEVVYGYTF
TGTGCCAGCAGCGTACAGACAGGGGAGGTGGTCTATGGCTACACCTTC
>few|TRBV7-8|TRBJ2-1|-
CAGSYPTGHVNEQFF
TGTGCCGGCAGCTACCCCACGGGACACGTCAATGAGCAGTTCTTC
>few|TRBV6-5|TRBJ1-2|TRBD1
CASSYSWTGTNYGYTF
TGTGCCAGCAGTTACTCGTGGACAGGGACGAACTATGGCTACACCTTC
>-|TRBV20-1|TRBJ1-2|-
CSASRRGSGSQADGYTF
TGCAGTGCTAGTCGGCGCGGGTCCGGGTCCCAGGCAGATGGCTACACCTTC
>-|TRBV5-1|TRBJ2-2|TRBD1
CASSYSGQGAGELFF
TGCGCCAGCAGCTACTCGGGACAGGGGGCCGGGGAGCTGTTTTTT
>few|TRBV20-1|TRBJ2-7|-
CSARDAGNNYEQYF
TGCAGTGCTAGAGATGCGGGGAATAACTACGAGCAGTACTTC
>few|TRBV20-1|TRBJ1-6|-
CSARDGGDSYNSPLHF
TGCAGTGCTAGAGACGGGGGTGACTCCTATAATTCACCCCTCCACTTT
>-|TRBV12-3/TRBV12-4|TRBJ2-1|TRBD2
CASSWTSGSREQFF
TGTGCCAGCAGTTGGACTAGCGGGAGCCGAGAGCAGTTCTTC
>-|TRBV6-1|TRBJ1-5|TRBD1
CASSNDRVAQPQHF
TGTGCCAGCAGTAACGACAGGGTAGCTCAGCCCCAGCATTTT
>-|TRBV7-9|TRBJ2-1|-
CASSPRPESEQFF
TGTGCCAGCAGCCCCAGGCCCGAGAGTGAGCAGTTCTTC
>medium-sized|TRBV6-5|TRBJ2-2|-
CASSYSFGLNTGELFF
TGTGCCAGCAGTTACTCGTTTGGCCTAAACACCGGGGAGCTGTTTTTT
>many|TRBV7-2|TRBJ1-6|-
CASSSRASRGSPLHF
TGTGCCAGCAGCTCTAGGGCCTCAAGGGGTTCACCCCTCCACTTT
>many|TRBV7-9|TRBJ1-6|-
CASSLMLSPLHF
TGTGCCAGCAGCTTAATGCTGTCACCCCTCCACTTT
>-|TRBV5-1|TRBJ2-1|TRBD2
CASSLLAGVSYNEQFF
TGCGCCAGCAGCTTACTAGCGGGAGTTTCCTACAATGAGCAGTTCTTC
>medium-sized|TRBV7-7|TRBJ2-1|-
CASSPGGYNEQFF
TGTGCTAGCAGCCCCGGGGGTTACAATGAGCAGTTCTTC
>few|TRBV7-2|TRBJ2-2|-
CASSSRNTGELFF
TGTGCCAGCAGCTCGAGAAACACCGGGGAGCTGTTTTTT
>-|TRBV9|TRBJ1-1|-
CASSPQIEDTEAFF
TGTGCCAGCAGCCCCCAAATCGAGGACACTGAAGCTTTCTTT
>-|TRBV28|TRBJ1-6|-
CASSYNSPLHF
TGTGCCAGCTCCTATAATTCACCCCTCCACTTT
>-|TRBV20-1|TRBJ2-3|-
CSASSLGGGGTDTQYF
TGCAGTGCTAGTTCCCTGGGAGGGGGCGGCACAGATACGCAGTATTTT
>-|TRBV9|TRBJ2-1|-
CASRGGQNNEQFF
TGTGCCAGCAGGGGGGGACAGAACAATGAGCAGTTCTTC